This T cell receptor (beta chain) was documented in a study of control samples from healthy donors and cancer patients. TCRdb keeps only in-frame clones here, not all; method: immunoSEQ multiplex PCR. Found here are about 110,000 clones, about 80% of them singletons; the top ten hold 6.5%. Germline CDR1 and CDR2: LGHNA and YNFKEQ. This CDR3 comprises 18 residues. The ends lost 1 base at V and 1 base at J; junction bases unmatched: 10. The sequencing input was blood. This chain connects TRBV4-2 to TRBJ2-4; TRBD2 aligns across 7 bases. The receptor was isolated from a man between 18 and 29 years old in good health. CDR3 sequence: CASSQAGLAVSAKNIQYF. CDR3 in DNA: TGTGCCAGCAGCCAAGCAGGTCTAGCGGTGAGTGCCAAAAACATTCAGTACTTC.